Below, one T cell receptor beta chain is given with its context. This specimen comes from a study of blood T cell repertoires in COVID-19. Original processing notes: Reference gene primer amplification yielded estimated nucleated cell counts. The data were produced by immunoSEQ multiplex PCR, yet TCRdb's version contains in-frame clones alone and is incomplete. V and J calls and clone size follow that table, whereas D and trimming were derived from the DNA. This sample has approximately 150,000 clones, with around nine tenths found just once. The origin of this receptor is a man aged 50 to 59 who had recovered from COVID-19. Sequencing was done on a sample of peripheral blood.

This CDR3 reads CASSVNPTSAYNEQFF. CDR3 DNA sequence: TGTGCCAGCAGCGTAAATCCGACTAGCGCTTACAATGAGCAGTTCTTC. V and J are TRBV9 and TRBJ2-1; TRBD2 agrees at 8 bases. After removal of 1 base from V and 4 bases from J, the junction contained 7 bases not matched to a gene. Per the germline V gene, CDR1 is SGDLS and CDR2 is YYNGEE. The CDR3 covers 16 residues.